In this sample, the clone carrying this T cell receptor beta chain turned up many times. No antigen is known for it. With duration under 3 months, ophthalmopathy was active: Clinical Activity Score at least 3, NOSPECS at least 4. Criteria for exclusion of patients were uncontrolled infection, other autoimmune disease, pregnancy or lactation. Clinical symptoms, serum thyroxine and TRAb, thyroid ultrasound and orbital computed tomography together formed the diagnostic basis. The data belong to a study of T cells in Graves' hyperthyroidism and ophthalmopathy. The source material, RNA transcripts, was used to amplify TCR beta CDR3 regions. TCR CDR3 underwent first-round RT-PCR with the HTBI primer set. TCRdb reprocessed the multiplex PCR reads via MiXCR and lists one record per CDR3 protein. This sample yields 550,000 to 700,000 distinct CDR3 sequences, of which about 15% are seen a single time; about 4% belongs to the top ten.

CDR3 length: 14 amino acids. V dropped 1 base and J dropped 3 bases, with 9 bases sitting between them. CDR1 is SEHNR and CDR2 is FQNEAQ in the germline V gene (reference sequence). General study findings and limits: Stable hyperthyroidism was told apart from ophthalmopathy by a model built on 13 V-J features.

The sequenced sample was blood. The chain carries TRBV7-9 and TRBJ1-1; D uncertain. This clonotype was sampled from a woman between 35 and 50 years old with Graves' ophthalmopathy. CDR3 in amino acids: CASSLGGGYTEAFF. The CDR3 bases are TGTGCCAGCAGCTTAGGAGGTGGATACACTGAAGCTTTCTTT. Using reference TRBV7-9 and TRBJ1-1 for the parts outside the CDR3, the full variable domain is DTGVSQNPRHKITKRGQNVTFRCDPISEHNRLYWYRQTLGQGPEFLTYFQNEAQLEKSRLLSDRFSAERPKGSFSTLEIQRTEQGDSAMYLCASSLGGGYTEAFFGQGTRLTVV.